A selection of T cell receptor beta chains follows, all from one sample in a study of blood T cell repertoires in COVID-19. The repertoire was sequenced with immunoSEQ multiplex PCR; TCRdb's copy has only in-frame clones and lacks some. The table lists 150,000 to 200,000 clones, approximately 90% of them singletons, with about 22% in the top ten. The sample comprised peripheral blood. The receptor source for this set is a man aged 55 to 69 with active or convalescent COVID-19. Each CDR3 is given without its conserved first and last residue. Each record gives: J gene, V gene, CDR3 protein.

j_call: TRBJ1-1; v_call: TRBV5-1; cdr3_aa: ASSDPTGGSTEAF
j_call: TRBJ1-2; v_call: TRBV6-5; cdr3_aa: ASSYSGAAFYGYT
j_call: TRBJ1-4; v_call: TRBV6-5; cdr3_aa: ASRDNPRANEKLF
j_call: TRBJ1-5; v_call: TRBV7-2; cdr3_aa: ASSLRGFGQGRFQPQH
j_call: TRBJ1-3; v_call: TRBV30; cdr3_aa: AWDRGTGNTIY
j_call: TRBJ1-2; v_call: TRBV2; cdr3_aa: ASGSTNYGYT
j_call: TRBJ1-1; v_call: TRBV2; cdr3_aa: ASSRGGGTEAF
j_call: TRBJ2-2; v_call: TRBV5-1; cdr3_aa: ASSLAASINTGELF
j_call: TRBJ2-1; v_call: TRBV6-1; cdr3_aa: ASSGPSGTGGNEQF
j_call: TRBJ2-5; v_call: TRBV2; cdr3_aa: ASSERRGGLETQY
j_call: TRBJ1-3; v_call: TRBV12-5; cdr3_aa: ASGPRVGEVSGNTIY
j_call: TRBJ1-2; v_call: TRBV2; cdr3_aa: ASSENRAYGYT
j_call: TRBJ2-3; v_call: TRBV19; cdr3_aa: ASKDRVSTDTQY
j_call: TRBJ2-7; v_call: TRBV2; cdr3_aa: ASSVTGTYEQY
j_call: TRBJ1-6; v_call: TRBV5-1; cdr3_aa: ASSGGDYNSPLH
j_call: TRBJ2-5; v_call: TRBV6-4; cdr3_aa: ASSDETGANQETQY